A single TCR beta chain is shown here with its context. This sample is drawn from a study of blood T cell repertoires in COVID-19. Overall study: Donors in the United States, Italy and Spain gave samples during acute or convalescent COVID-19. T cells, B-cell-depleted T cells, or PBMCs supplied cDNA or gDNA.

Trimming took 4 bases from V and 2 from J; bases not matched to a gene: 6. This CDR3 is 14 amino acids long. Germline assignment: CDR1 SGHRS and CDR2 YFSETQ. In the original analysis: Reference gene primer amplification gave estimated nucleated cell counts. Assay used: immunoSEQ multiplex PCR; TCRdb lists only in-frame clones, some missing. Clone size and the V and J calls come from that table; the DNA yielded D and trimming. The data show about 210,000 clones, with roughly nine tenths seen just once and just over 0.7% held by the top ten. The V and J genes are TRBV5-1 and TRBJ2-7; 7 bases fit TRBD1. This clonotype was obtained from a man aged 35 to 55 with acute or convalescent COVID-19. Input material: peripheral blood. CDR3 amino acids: CASSPWQGAYEQYF. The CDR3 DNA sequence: TGCGCCAGCAGCCCCTGGCAGGGGGCCTACGAGCAGTACTTC.